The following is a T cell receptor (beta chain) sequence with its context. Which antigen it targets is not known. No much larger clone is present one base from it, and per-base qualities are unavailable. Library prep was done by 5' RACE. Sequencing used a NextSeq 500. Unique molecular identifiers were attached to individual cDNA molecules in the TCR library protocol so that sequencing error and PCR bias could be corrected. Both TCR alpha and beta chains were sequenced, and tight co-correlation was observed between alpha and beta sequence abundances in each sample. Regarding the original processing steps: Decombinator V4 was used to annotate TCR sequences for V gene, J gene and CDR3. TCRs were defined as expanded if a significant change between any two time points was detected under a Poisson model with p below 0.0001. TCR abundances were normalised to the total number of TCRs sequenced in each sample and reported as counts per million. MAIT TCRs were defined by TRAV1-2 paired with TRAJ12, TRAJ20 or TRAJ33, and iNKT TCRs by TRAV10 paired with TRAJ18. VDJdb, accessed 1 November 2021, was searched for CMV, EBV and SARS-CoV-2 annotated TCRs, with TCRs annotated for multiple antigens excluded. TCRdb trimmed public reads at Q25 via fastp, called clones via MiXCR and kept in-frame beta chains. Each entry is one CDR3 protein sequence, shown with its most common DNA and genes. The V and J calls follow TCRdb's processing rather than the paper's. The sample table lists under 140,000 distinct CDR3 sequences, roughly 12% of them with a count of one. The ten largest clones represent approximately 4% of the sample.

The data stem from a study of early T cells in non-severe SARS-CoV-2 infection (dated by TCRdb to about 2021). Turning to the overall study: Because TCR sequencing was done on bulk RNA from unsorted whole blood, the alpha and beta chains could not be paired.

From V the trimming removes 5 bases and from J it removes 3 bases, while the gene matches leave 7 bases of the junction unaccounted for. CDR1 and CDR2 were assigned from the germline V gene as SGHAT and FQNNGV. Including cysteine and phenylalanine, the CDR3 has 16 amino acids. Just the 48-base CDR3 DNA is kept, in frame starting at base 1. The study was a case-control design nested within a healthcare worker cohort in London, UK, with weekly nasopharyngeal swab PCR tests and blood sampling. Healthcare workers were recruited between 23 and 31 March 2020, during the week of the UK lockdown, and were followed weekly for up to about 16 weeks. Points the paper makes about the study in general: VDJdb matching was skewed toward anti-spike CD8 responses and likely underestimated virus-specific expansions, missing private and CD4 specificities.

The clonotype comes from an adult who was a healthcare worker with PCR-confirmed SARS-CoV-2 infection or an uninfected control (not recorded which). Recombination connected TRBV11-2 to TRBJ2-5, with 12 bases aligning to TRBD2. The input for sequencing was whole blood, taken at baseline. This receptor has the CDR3 CASSSWTSGVEETQYF. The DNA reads TGTGCCAGCAGCAGCTGGACTAGCGGGGTTGAAGAGACCCAGTACTTC.